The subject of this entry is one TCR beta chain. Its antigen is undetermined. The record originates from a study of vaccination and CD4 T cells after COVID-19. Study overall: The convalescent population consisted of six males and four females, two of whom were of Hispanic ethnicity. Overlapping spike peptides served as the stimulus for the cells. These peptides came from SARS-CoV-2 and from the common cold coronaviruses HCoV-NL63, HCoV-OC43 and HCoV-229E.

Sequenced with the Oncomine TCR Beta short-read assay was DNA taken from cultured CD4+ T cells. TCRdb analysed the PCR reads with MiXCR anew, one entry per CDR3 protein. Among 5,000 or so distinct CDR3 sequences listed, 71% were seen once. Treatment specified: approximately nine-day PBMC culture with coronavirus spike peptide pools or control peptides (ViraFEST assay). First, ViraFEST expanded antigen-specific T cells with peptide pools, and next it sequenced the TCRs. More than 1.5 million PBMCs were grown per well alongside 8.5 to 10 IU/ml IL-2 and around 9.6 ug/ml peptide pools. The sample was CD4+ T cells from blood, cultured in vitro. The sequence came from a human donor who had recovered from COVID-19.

CDR3 sequence: CASSFQGGYTEAFF. Written as DNA, the CDR3 is TGTGCCAGCAGTTTCCAGGGAGGGTACACTGAAGCTTTCTTT. The rearrangement uses TRBV12-3 or TRBV12-4 and TRBJ1-1; D may be TRBD1 (5 bases). The CDR3 is 14 amino acids. The V and J ends lost 3 bases and 3 bases respectively, with 11 bases between them.